This T cell receptor (beta chain) was obtained from a study of lymphopenia after photon versus proton radiotherapy. Clones were read by immunoSEQ multiplex PCR, and TCRdb kept only the in-frame ones, dropping some. The table shows around 160,000 clones, with 75% to 90% occurring only once. Germline CDR1 is SEHNR and CDR2 is FQNEAQ (reference sequence). This CDR3 has 14 amino acids. With V trimmed by 5 bases and J by 3 bases, 6 bases remained unmatched. Notes on the study in general: Survival link was tested only in deceased patients; proton benefit remains a possibility. Post-nadir diversity loss with photons came from oligoclonal expansion, particularly CD8+ Temra cells. Proton therapy kept repertoires fairly stable, unlike photons, which gained effector/memory cells.

As to this clone: What it binds is unknown.

The chain links TRBV7-9 to TRBJ2-7; 8 bases match TRBD2. The receptor comes from a man between 50 and 59 years old with gastric cancer. Specimen: peripheral blood, collected from a patient treated with photon-based radiotherapy. The CDR3 DNA reads as TGTGCCAGCAGCACGGGACTAGGGAGCTACGAGCAGTACTTC. Protein: CASSTGLGSYEQYF. The full variable domain, in which reference TRBV7-9 and TRBJ2-7 provide the parts outside the CDR3, is DTGVSQNPRHKITKRGQNVTFRCDPISEHNRLYWYRQTLGQGPEFLTYFQNEAQLEKSRLLSDRFSAERPKGSFSTLEIQRTEQGDSAMYLCASSTGLGSYEQYFGPGTRLTVT.